This T cell receptor (beta chain) was sequenced in a study of T cell repertoires in cytomegalovirus infection. For the study at large: TCR beta signatures that were public indicated CMV infection and matching HLA type.

TCRdb itself ran the reads through MiXCR, one entry per CDR3 protein. Among 200,000 or so distinct CDR3 sequences, 28% were seen once, and the ten largest hold about 31%. CDR1 and CDR2 from the germline V gene are DFQATT and SNEGSKA (reference sequence). Trimming pared 6 bases from V and 6 bases from J, leaving 20 bases between. The CDR3 consists of 14 residues. This clonotype originated in a human donor in good health (CMV status not recorded). Some clones in this sample may be carry-over from other donors' samples. The rearrangement uses TRBV20-1 and TRBJ1-2, with D possibly TRBD1 on 5 matching bases. Sequenced: PBMCs. The CDR3, as DNA: TGCAGTGCCGCGGCGGGGGGGAGCAGGGATGGCTACACCTTC. Translation: CSAAAGGSRDGYTF.